Listed here is a single T cell receptor beta chain. Its target is unknown. The sample is drawn from a study of shared clonotypes between healthy human individuals. When replicate PCRs were run on sorted subsets, they used roughly 0.2 ug DNA, around 33,000 T cell genomes. Some clones are missing from TCRdb's copy, which holds only in-frame ones; the method was immunoSEQ multiplex PCR. The sample lists some 2 million clones, roughly 96% seen once, with approximately 0.13% in the top ten. The CDR3 loop spans 14 amino acids. Germline CDR1 reads SGHVS; CDR2 reads FNYEAQ. Trimming cost V 2 bases and J 2 bases, with 9 bases left between them. Points from the study as a whole: Memory subsets generally showed smaller estimated richness than naive subsets did. Unshared clonotypes carried lower generation probabilities than those common to all four donors. Sorted-subset sequencing was shown by rarefaction to be incomplete despite large depth.

This chain connects TRBV7-6 to TRBJ1-1; D call uncertain. The sequenced material came from naive CD4+ T cells sorted from blood. Subset meaning: CD45RA+ positively selected. This receptor was taken from a man between 18 and 35 years old in good health. In DNA, the CDR3 is TGTGCCAGCAGCTTACGGCAGTCTAACACTGAAGCTTTCTTT. It translates to CASSLRQSNTEAFF.